This T cell receptor beta chain emerged from a study of cytomegalovirus exposure and HLA in healthy donors. Use of 60 Vbeta and 13 Jbeta primers characterized the PCR. Assay: immunoSEQ multiplex PCR; the TCRdb copy retains only in-frame clones and omits some. The sample has 90,000 to 140,000 clones, 80% to 85% seen once. Sequences were obtained from PBMCs. The TCR was taken from a man aged 25 to 40 in good health and CMV-seropositive.

CDR3 in DNA: TGTGCCACGACCCTTTTCGGTCCGGAGCAGCCCCAGCATTTT. Translating gives CATTLFGPEQPQHF. The chain employs TRBV28 and TRBJ1-5; D uncertain. V shed 10 bases and J shed 7 bases, with 20 bases lying between them. CDR3 length equals 14 residues. From germline, CDR1 is MDHEN and CDR2 SYDVKM.